These T cell receptor beta chains were read from a single sample in a study of beta chain features in type 1 diabetes. Generated by immunoSEQ multiplex PCR, the TCRdb table keeps only in-frame clones and is missing some. The sample contains fewer than 900,000 clones, about 17% of which appear only once. Sequenced input: naive CD4+ T cells from blood. The receptors derive from a woman under 30 in good health. The CDR3 runs from the conserved cysteine through the conserved F or W. D genes are given only for firm matches. Expanded clones get a size class; other rows say once, few or many, or leave the size out.

>.|TRBV18|.|TRBJ2-7
TGTGCCAGCTCCACTCCAGGGGTTCCCTACGAGCAGTACTTC
CASSTPGVPYEQYF
>.|TRBV28|.|TRBJ1-2
TGTGCCAGCAGTGTGACGGACTATGGCTACACCTTC
CASSVTDYGYTF
>few|TRBV5-4|TRBD2|TRBJ2-7
TGTGCCAGCAGCGCAGGACTAGCGAAAGTGGAATACGAGCAGTACTTC
CASSAGLAKVEYEQYF
>.|TRBV29-1|.|TRBJ2-1
TGCAGCGTTGAAGCGCCCCTAGATGAGCAGTTCTTC
CSVEAPLDEQFF
>few|TRBV6-6|TRBD1|TRBJ1-4
TGTGCCAGCACCTGGGACAGGGGCGAAAAACTGTTTTTT
CASTWDRGEKLFF
>.|TRBV10-3|TRBD1|TRBJ2-7
TGTGCCATCAGGTTGGGACAGCGAGCCTACGAGCAGTACTTC
CAIRLGQRAYEQYF
>.|TRBV6-6|.|TRBJ2-2
TGTGCCATCAGCCCCGGGAAATGGCCGGGGGCCGGGGAGCTGTTTTTT
CAISPGKWPGAGELFF
>few|TRBV7-2|TRBD2|TRBJ2-3
TGTGCCAGCAGCTTAGTGGGTGGCGGGAGAGGAGATACGCAGTATTTT
CASSLVGGGRGDTQYF
>many|TRBV18|.|TRBJ2-2
TGTGCCAGCTCACCACAGGACACCGGGGAGCTGTTTTTT
CASSPQDTGELFF
>.|TRBV7-2|.|TRBJ1-2
TGTGCCAGCAGCTTAGCTAACAGGTCGGGCTACACCTTC
CASSLANRSGYTF
>.|TRBV4-1|.|TRBJ1-5
TGCGCCAGCAGCCAAGAAGGCCGCAATAGTCAGCCCCAGCATTTT
CASSQEGRNSQPQHF
>.|TRBV7-2|.|TRBJ2-1
TGTGCCAGCAGCTTAGTCGCGACGCCGGATGAGCAGTTCTTC
CASSLVATPDEQFF
>.|TRBV7-9|.|TRBJ2-5
TGTGCCAGCAGCTTAGTGGTCAGCCAAGAGACCCAGTACTTC
CASSLVVSQETQYF
>few|TRBV9|.|TRBJ2-2
TGTGCCAGCAGACGCCTGTCGGGAGCCGGGGAGCTGTTTTTT
CASRRLSGAGELFF
>few|TRBV2|TRBD1|TRBJ1-5
TGTGCCAGCAGTGACAGGACAGGAGGTTTCTCTGGCAATCAGCCCCAGCATTTT
CASSDRTGGFSGNQPQHF
>.|TRBV7-2|.|TRBJ1-1
TGTGCCAGCAGCTTTTACTTGAACACTGAAGCTTTCTTT
CASSFYLNTEAFF
>few|TRBV20-1|.|TRBJ2-3
TGCAGTGCCAGGGCGGAATATACGCAGTATTTT
CSARAEYTQYF
>few|TRBV5-1|TRBD2|TRBJ2-2
TGCGCCAGCAGCTTGTCTACTAGCGGGAGAGCGACCGGGGAGCTGTTTTTT
CASSLSTSGRATGELFF
>few|TRBV27|.|TRBJ2-7
TGTGCCAGCAGATTTAATCTGGGGAGCACCTACGAGCAGTACTTC
CASRFNLGSTYEQYF
>few|TRBV7-9|TRBD2|TRBJ2-3
TGTGCCAGCAGCTTTACTAGCGGGAGAGATACGCAGTATTTT
CASSFTSGRDTQYF
>.|TRBV7-2|TRBD2|TRBJ2-2
TGTGCCAGCAGCTTAGTACAAAGCGGGGACGCCACCGGGGAGCTGTTTTTT
CASSLVQSGDATGELFF
>.|TRBV7-9|.|TRBJ2-6
TGTGCCAGCAGCTCTCCAGGTACCCCATTTGAGGGCTGGGCCAACGTCCTGACTTTC
CASSSPGTPFEGWANVLTF
>few|TRBV28|TRBD1|TRBJ2-1
TGTGCCAGCAGGGGAAGACAGGGGATCAATGAGCAGTTCTTC
CASRGRQGINEQFF
>.|TRBV7-9|TRBD2|TRBJ2-5
TGTGCCAGCAGCCCGGGACTAGCGGGAGAGACCCAGTACTTC
CASSPGLAGETQYF
>once|TRBV19|TRBD2|TRBJ2-4
TGTGCCAGTAGTATTAGCGGGAGGGCCAAAAACATTCAGTACTTC
CASSISGRAKNIQYF
>few|TRBV2|.|TRBJ1-1
TGTGCCAGCGTCCTCGAGAGGGGGACCCCTGAAGCTTTCTTT
CASVLERGTPEAFF
>few|TRBV10-3|.|TRBJ2-1
TGTGCCATCGCCCGTTTGAGCTCCTACAATGAGCAGTTCTTC
CAIARLSSYNEQFF
>few|TRBV18|.|TRBJ2-7
TGTGCCAGCTCACCCTCCCCGGGACGGACAAACCGTCTTTACTACGAGCAGTACTTC
CASSPSPGRTNRLYYEQYF
>few|TRBV18|.|TRBJ2-1
TGTGCCAGCTCACCGGTATCATCAGCCTACAATGAGCAGTTCTTC
CASSPVSSAYNEQFF
>few|TRBV5-1|TRBD2|TRBJ2-7
TGCGCCAGCAGTCCGGGGGGACTAGCGGGCCACGAGCAGTACTTC
CASSPGGLAGHEQYF
>few|TRBV5-1|.|TRBJ2-4
TGCGCCAGCAGCTTGAGTGGTTGGGACATTCAGTACTTC
CASSLSGWDIQYF
>.|TRBV5-8|TRBD1|TRBJ1-5
TGTGCCAGCAGCAGGACAGGGCGACAGCCCCAGCATTTT
CASSRTGRQPQHF
>few|TRBV6-1|.|TRBJ2-1
TGTGCCAGCAGCGCCAGGGTCTACAATGAGCAGTTCTTC
CASSARVYNEQFF
>.|TRBV4-3|.|TRBJ2-7
TGCGCCAGCAGCCAAGATCCCCGACCAGTCGAGCAGTACTTC
CASSQDPRPVEQYF
>few|TRBV7-2|.|TRBJ2-1
TGTGCCAGCAGCCTTTGGGACTCAGGGGTTATTGAGCAGTTCTTC
CASSLWDSGVIEQFF
>few|TRBV7-9|.|TRBJ2-5
TGTGCCAGCAGCTTTGTCGGAAGGTACCAAGAGACCCAGTACTTC
CASSFVGRYQETQYF
>.|TRBV27|.|TRBJ2-5
TGTGCCAGCAGGCCGACCGGGCAGGAGACCCAGTACTTC
CASRPTGQETQYF
>many|TRBV7-9|.|TRBJ2-5
TGTGCCAGCGGAAGGGTGGAGACCCAGTACTTC
CASGRVETQYF
>.|TRBV13|.|TRBJ2-3
TGTGCCAGCAGCTCTGTCATAGAAGATACGCAGTATTTT
CASSSVIEDTQYF
>.|TRBV6-5|.|TRBJ2-1
TGTGCCAGCAGTTACGAGTTTAGTCGCGATGAGCAGTTCTTC
CASSYEFSRDEQFF
>.|TRBV19|.|TRBJ2-5
TGTGCCAGTAGTCCGGGACTGAGACAAGAGACCCAGTACTTC
CASSPGLRQETQYF
>.|TRBV2|.|TRBJ1-4
TGTGCCAGCAGTGAAAACAGGGCCGAAGTAAAACTGTTTTTT
CASSENRAEVKLFF
>.|TRBV28|TRBD1|TRBJ1-2
TGTGCCAGCAGCCCCGGACAGGGGACGGGAGGCTACACCTTC
CASSPGQGTGGYTF
>.|TRBV7-8|.|TRBJ1-5
TGTGCCAGCAGCTTAGTACGGTTTGGGGCTTCGGATCAGCCCCAGCATTTT
CASSLVRFGASDQPQHF
>few|TRBV6-1|.|TRBJ1-5
TGTGCCAGCAGTGAAAGGGCCGTCATCAATCAGCCCCAGCATTTT
CASSERAVINQPQHF
>.|TRBV5-4|.|TRBJ2-5
TGTGCCAGCAGCTTCGCAGGGGCAGAGACCCAGTACTTC
CASSFAGAETQYF
>.|TRBV6-5|.|TRBJ1-2
TGTGCCAGCAGTTACTTTCCGGCCAAACCATATGGCTACACCTTC
CASSYFPAKPYGYTF
>.|TRBV7-2|TRBD1|TRBJ1-2
TGTGCCAGCAGCACGGGGACAGGGTATGGCTACACCTTC
CASSTGTGYGYTF
>.|TRBV7-9|.|TRBJ2-2
TGTGCCAGCAGCTTAGGACGCGAACGGGAGCTGTTTTTT
CASSLGRERELFF
>.|TRBV5-1|.|TRBJ2-5
TGCGCCAGCAGCTTGGGACCTGGGGAGACCCAGTACTTC
CASSLGPGETQYF
>.|TRBV9|TRBD2|TRBJ2-1
TGTGCCAGCAGCGTAGAGGCGGGAGGCTCCTACAATGAGCAGTTCTTC
CASSVEAGGSYNEQFF
>.|TRBV7-9|.|TRBJ2-1
TGTGCCAGCAGCTTAGTTGGCGGGAAGGATGAGCAGTTCTTC
CASSLVGGKDEQFF